This is a list of T cell receptor beta chains from one sample in a study of blood T cell repertoires in COVID-19. Clones were read by immunoSEQ multiplex PCR, and TCRdb kept only the in-frame ones, dropping some. This sample yields some 320,000 clones, of which roughly 86% are seen a single time; more than 9.5% belongs to the top ten. The material sequenced was peripheral blood. Receptor source: a woman aged 25 to 39 with COVID-19, enrolled during active disease. Each CDR3 is given with its conserved first and last residue. Each record gives: V gene, D gene, J gene, clone size, CDR3 protein, CDR3 DNA. D genes are given only for firm matches. Only some rows state a clone size, as once, few, many or a class for expanded clones.

V: TRBV7-9
D: NA
J: TRBJ2-1
size: NA
CDR3: CASSLAGGPINGQFF
DNA: TGTGCCAGCAGCTTGGCAGGGGGGCCTATCAACGGGCAGTTCTTC

V: TRBV7-6
D: TRBD1
J: TRBJ1-5
size: once
CDR3: CASSLRTGSNQPQHF
DNA: TGTGCCAGCAGCCTTCGGACAGGGAGCAATCAGCCCCAGCATTTT

V: TRBV5-4
D: NA
J: TRBJ1-1
size: few
CDR3: CASSFRGGTEAFF
DNA: TGTGCCAGCAGCTTTAGGGGGGGCACTGAAGCTTTCTTT

V: TRBV7-9
D: TRBD1
J: TRBJ2-7
size: NA
CDR3: CASSGGTGGGGQYF
DNA: TGTGCCAGCAGCGGTGGGACAGGAGGGGGTGGTCAGTACTTC

V: TRBV19
D: NA
J: TRBJ1-5
size: NA
CDR3: CASREYGHFSNQPQHF
DNA: TGTGCCAGTAGAGAATATGGACACTTTAGCAATCAGCCCCAGCATTTT

V: TRBV28
D: NA
J: TRBJ1-5
size: NA
CDR3: CASSLFQNSNQPQHF
DNA: TGTGCCAGCAGTTTATTTCAGAATAGCAATCAGCCCCAGCATTTT

V: TRBV30
D: NA
J: TRBJ2-6
size: NA
CDR3: CAWRLTGLSGANVLTF
DNA: TGTGCCTGGAGATTGACAGGTCTCTCTGGGGCCAACGTCCTGACTTTC

V: TRBV5-5
D: NA
J: TRBJ1-2
size: NA
CDR3: CASSYINRGADGYTF
DNA: TGTGCCAGCAGCTACATTAATCGGGGGGCGGATGGCTACACCTTC

V: TRBV18
D: NA
J: TRBJ1-6
size: NA
CDR3: CASSLREGENSPLHF
DNA: TGTGCCAGCTCCCTCAGGGAAGGAGAGAATTCACCCCTCCACTTT

V: TRBV7-9
D: NA
J: TRBJ2-1
size: NA
CDR3: CASSLDSNNEQFF
DNA: TGTGCCAGCAGCTTAGACTCAAACAATGAGCAGTTCTTC

V: TRBV11-2
D: NA
J: TRBJ2-5
size: NA
CDR3: CASSEWIGGAEKTQYF
DNA: TGTGCCAGCAGCGAGTGGATTGGGGGGGCCGAGAAGACCCAGTACTTC

V: TRBV15
D: TRBD2
J: TRBJ2-1
size: NA
CDR3: CATSDGLASYNEQFF
DNA: TGTGCCACCAGCGACGGACTAGCGTCCTACAATGAGCAGTTCTTC

V: TRBV6-6
D: TRBD1
J: TRBJ1-1
size: NA
CDR3: CASRRQGHTEAFF
DNA: TGTGCCAGCAGAAGACAGGGCCACACTGAAGCTTTCTTT

V: TRBV5-1
D: TRBD2
J: TRBJ2-3
size: NA
CDR3: CASSPLTSGVPDTQYF
DNA: TGCGCCAGCAGCCCTCTGACTAGCGGGGTCCCCGATACGCAGTATTTT